The rows below give T cell receptor beta chains drawn from one sample of a study of long-term antiretroviral therapy in people with HIV. The protocol was immunoSEQ multiplex PCR, while the TCRdb copy is restricted to in-frame clones and leaves out a portion. Altogether tens of thousands of clones are present, roughly four fifths being singletons, with the ten largest covering over 7%. The starting material was unsorted PBMCs, obtained 0.4 years before starting antiretroviral therapy. The receptors come from a man younger than 35 with HIV. CDR3s include the opening cysteine and the closing phenylalanine or tryptophan. The order of the fields is J gene, D gene, clone size, V gene, CDR3 DNA, CDR3 protein. The D gene is left open where the match is weak. For some rows the clone size is stated as once, few or many, or as a class when expanded; others skip it.

>TRBJ2-7|NA|NA|TRBV30
TGTGCCTGGATGGACGACCGCTACGAGCAGTACTTC
CAWMDDRYEQYF
>TRBJ2-6|NA|NA|TRBV6-5
TGTGCCAGCAGTGGACTGATTGCTGGGGCCAACGTCCTGACTTTC
CASSGLIAGANVLTF
>TRBJ1-5|NA|NA|TRBV19
TGTGCCAGTCGGAGGGAGTACGATCAGCCCCAGCATTTT
CASRREYDQPQHF
>TRBJ2-1|TRBD2|NA|TRBV28
TGTGCCAGCAGGCCAATTAACCCGGGACTAGCCTCGGGTGAGCAGTTCTTC
CASRPINPGLASGEQFF
>TRBJ2-6|NA|NA|TRBV9
TGTGCCAGCAGCGTTACATTCTCTGGGGCCAACGTCCTGACTTTC
CASSVTFSGANVLTF
>TRBJ2-2|TRBD2|NA|TRBV7-9
TGTGCCAGCAGCCCTAGCGGGGGGGCCCCCGGGGAGCTGTTTTTT
CASSPSGGAPGELFF
>TRBJ1-5|NA|NA|TRBV28
TGTGCCAGCCGCCGGGGGGGCAATCAGCCCCAGCATTTT
CASRRGGNQPQHF
>TRBJ1-5|TRBD1|NA|TRBV2
TGTGCCACGGGACAGGGGCTCAATCAGCCCCAGCATTTT
CATGQGLNQPQHF
>TRBJ1-3|TRBD1|NA|TRBV5-8
TGTGCCAGCAGCGCTGGGACAGGTACCGGAAACACCATATATTTT
CASSAGTGTGNTIYF
>TRBJ1-1|NA|NA|TRBV6-5
TGTGCCAGCAGTTACGGTCAGTTGGAGTCTGAAGCTTTCTTT
CASSYGQLESEAFF
>TRBJ1-1|NA|NA|TRBV27
TGTGCCAGCAGTTTAAAAGAGAACACTGAAGCTTTCTTT
CASSLKENTEAFF
>TRBJ2-7|NA|few|TRBV9
TGTGCCAGCAGCGCGAGGGGTCGTAACGAGCAGTACTTC
CASSARGRNEQYF
>TRBJ2-2|TRBD1|NA|TRBV10-2
TGCGCCAGCCTTGACCGGGACAGGGGCAACGGGGAGCTGTTTTTT
CASLDRDRGNGELFF
>TRBJ2-1|TRBD1|NA|TRBV7-2
TGTGCCAGCAGCCCTCGACAGGGGGGAAATGAGCAGTTCTTC
CASSPRQGGNEQFF
>TRBJ2-7|NA|NA|TRBV7-9
TGTGCCAGCAGCGATCTAGGCACAGGAGGTTCCTACGAGCAGTACTTC
CASSDLGTGGSYEQYF
>TRBJ1-1|NA|NA|TRBV29-1
TGCAGCGTTGTGTTCGGGTCCCGTGAAGCTTTCTTT
CSVVFGSREAFF
>TRBJ2-2|TRBD2|NA|TRBV4-1
TGCGCCAGCAGCACGGGACTAGCGGGGCCCGGGGAGCTGTTTTTT
CASSTGLAGPGELFF
>TRBJ2-7|TRBD1|NA|TRBV5-1
TGTGCCAGCAGCTCGCAGACAGGGGCACCCTACGAGCAGTACTTC
CASSSQTGAPYEQYF
>TRBJ1-2|NA|NA|TRBV27
TGTGCCAGCAGTCCGGGGGCTCAGGAATATGGCTACACCTTC
CASSPGAQEYGYTF
>TRBJ1-5|TRBD1|NA|TRBV30
TGTGCCTGGAGCGCGACAGGGTTGTATCAGCCCCAGCATTTT
CAWSATGLYQPQHF
>TRBJ2-3|NA|NA|TRBV7-2
TGTGCCAGCAGCTTTTTAGTTGGGGATACGCAGTATTTT
CASSFLVGDTQYF
>TRBJ1-2|NA|few|TRBV29-1
TGCAGCGTTGAGGGCACCACGAAGGATGGCTACACCTTC
CSVEGTTKDGYTF
>TRBJ2-1|NA|few|TRBV5-5
TGTGCCAGCAGCCTCGGACGGAATGAGCAGTTCTTC
CASSLGRNEQFF
>TRBJ1-2|TRBD1|NA|TRBV29-1
TGCAGCGTCTGGACAGGGGGCATGGGCTATGGCTACACCTTC
CSVWTGGMGYGYTF
>TRBJ2-2|NA|NA|TRBV6-4
TGTGCCAGCAGTGAACAAACAGTAACCGGGGAGCTGTTTTTT
CASSEQTVTGELFF
>TRBJ2-1|NA|NA|TRBV11-2
TGTGCCAGCAGCTTAATAGTGGGGGGCCGATACCGTTTTAATGAGCAGTTCTTC
CASSLIVGGRYRFNEQFF
>TRBJ2-7|TRBD2|NA|TRBV27
TGTGCCAGCAGTTCTACTAGCGGGAAAACCTACGAGCAGTACTTC
CASSSTSGKTYEQYF
>TRBJ2-7|TRBD2|NA|TRBV4-2
TGTGCCAGCAGCAAGCGGGAGTCCCCCTACGAGCAGTACTTC
CASSKRESPYEQYF
>TRBJ1-2|NA|NA|TRBV7-9
TGTGCCAGCAGCTCACGGCGGGGCTACACCTTC
CASSSRRGYTF
>TRBJ2-5|NA|NA|TRBV5-1
TGCGCCAGCAGCTTCCAGGGTCAACAAGAGACCCAGTACTTC
CASSFQGQQETQYF
>TRBJ2-1|TRBD2|NA|TRBV7-2
TGTGCCAGCAGCTCCCCGGGACTAGCCCTCCATGAGCAGTTCTTC
CASSSPGLALHEQFF
>TRBJ2-7|NA|NA|TRBV9
TGTGCCAGCAGCGCCGGACATTCGAGCTCCTACGAGCAGTACTTC
CASSAGHSSSYEQYF
>TRBJ2-5|NA|NA|TRBV28
TGTGCCAGCAGTCCCCTGCTCCAGCAAGAGACCCAGTACTTC
CASSPLLQQETQYF
>TRBJ1-5|TRBD1|NA|TRBV7-2
TGTGCCAGCAGCTCGGGACAGGGGGCGAGCTATCAGCCCCAGCATTTT
CASSSGQGASYQPQHF
>TRBJ2-3|NA|NA|TRBV9
TGTGCCAGCAGCGTAGCCCCGGGTTTGGATACGCAGTATTTT
CASSVAPGLDTQYF
>TRBJ2-5|NA|once|TRBV12-5
TGTGCTAGTGGTCCACAGACAGGCCCCCAAGAGACCCAGTACTTC
CASGPQTGPQETQYF
>TRBJ1-1|NA|NA|TRBV5-1
TGCGCCAGCAGCTTGGCCCATCAGGGGCGAGGCACTGAAGCTTTCTTT
CASSLAHQGRGTEAFF
>TRBJ2-1|NA|NA|TRBV5-1
TGCGCCAGCAGCTTGGCCTACAGAGACAATGAGCAGTTCTTC
CASSLAYRDNEQFF
>TRBJ2-3|NA|once|TRBV7-2
TGTGCCAGCAGCTTGGGCCTAGCATTCACAGATACGCAGTATTTT
CASSLGLAFTDTQYF
>TRBJ2-7|NA|NA|TRBV5-5
TGTGCCAGCAGCTTGTATGTCTGGCGACAAAGATCCTACGAGCAGTACTTC
CASSLYVWRQRSYEQYF
>TRBJ1-3|NA|NA|TRBV9
TGTGCCAGCAGCGTAGGCAGGGTCGGAGGTAGCTCTGGAAACACCATATATTTT
CASSVGRVGGSSGNTIYF
>TRBJ2-7|TRBD1|NA|TRBV7-9
TGTGCCAGCAGCCCTGGGACAGAAATCTACGAGCAGTACTTC
CASSPGTEIYEQYF
>TRBJ2-2|NA|NA|TRBV7-8
TGTGCCAGCTCCTACGGAGGGCCGAACACCGGGGAGCTGTTTTTT
CASSYGGPNTGELFF
>TRBJ2-3|TRBD1|few|TRBV7-9
TGTGCCAGCAGGGGACAGGCTCCCTCCACAGATACGCAGTATTTT
CASRGQAPSTDTQYF
>TRBJ2-7|TRBD1|NA|TRBV5-1
TGCGCCAGCAGCCCGGACAGGGAAGTCGACGAGCAGTACTTC
CASSPDREVDEQYF
>TRBJ2-5|NA|NA|TRBV15
TGTGCCACCAGCAGGGGGAGGGAGACCCAGTACTTC
CATSRGRETQYF
>TRBJ1-5|NA|few|TRBV28
TGTGCCAGCAGTCAATGGCAGGGGAGGCAGCAGCCCCAGCATTTT
CASSQWQGRQQPQHF
>TRBJ2-3|TRBD1|NA|TRBV2
TGTGCCAGCCGGGACTTCGGACAGGGAGGAGATACGCAGTATTTT
CASRDFGQGGDTQYF
>TRBJ2-7|NA|medium-sized|TRBV19
TGTGCCAGTAGCTCAGGCGGTGGGCAAGTGCAGTACTTC
CASSSGGGQVQYF
>TRBJ1-5|NA|NA|TRBV29-1
TGCAGCGCGTCAGGACAAGGCAATCAGCCCCAGCATTTT
CSASGQGNQPQHF
>TRBJ2-7|NA|NA|TRBV9
TGTGCCAGCAGCCCAGCGGGCGGTACACAGTACTACGAGCAGTACTTC
CASSPAGGTQYYEQYF